These 15 T cell receptor beta chains were sequenced from one sample in a study of technical replicates of blood from several donors. Assay: immunoSEQ multiplex PCR; the TCRdb copy retains only in-frame clones and omits some. The sample carries more than 80,000 clones, just over 95% recorded once. Source material: T cells isolated from PBMCs. These receptors were taken from a human donor in good health.

The chain recombines TRBV11-2 with TRBJ1-4; the match to TRBD1 covers 8 bases. The CDR3 runs to 14 residues. J lost 6 bases, V lost 5 bases, and 5 bases had no gene match. The germline gives CDR1 SGHAT, CDR2 FQNNGV. Here the CDR3 reads CASSQDRAYEKLFF. For the CDR3, the DNA is TGTGCCAGCAGCCAGGACAGGGCTTATGAAAAACTGTTTTTT.

This chain joins TRBV4-1 and TRBJ2-5; 15 bases match TRBD2. This CDR3 is 18 amino acids long. Germline V gives CDR1 MGHRA, CDR2 YSYEKL. Germline trimming cut 2 bases from V and 3 bases from J; bases unmatched to any gene: 7. This CDR3 is CASSQWLWTSGREETQYF. CDR3 nucleotide sequence: TGCGCCAGCAGCCAATGGCTCTGGACTAGCGGGAGGGAAGAGACCCAGTACTTC.

The chain couples TRBV2 to TRBJ1-5; 7 bases are shared with TRBD1. From germline, CDR1 is SNHLY and CDR2 FYNNEI. The CDR3 extends over 13 amino acids. After removal of 4 bases from V and 8 bases from J, the junction contained 5 bases not matched to a gene. The CDR3 reads CASSAQGPEPQHF. In nucleotides, the CDR3 is TGTGCCAGCAGTGCACAGGGGCCGGAGCCCCAGCATTTT.

The V call is TRBV5-4, the J call TRBJ2-1; no definite D call. Trimming stripped 0 bases from V and 8 bases from J, with 12 bases between. Germline V gene sequence: CDR1 SGHNT, CDR2 YYREEE (reference sequence). There are 14 residues in the CDR3. As DNA, the CDR3 is TGTGCCAGCAGCTTGGTGGTAGACGAGGATGAGCAGTTCTTC. Protein product: CASSLVVDEDEQFF.

J is TRBJ1-1 and V is TRBV28; D gene unclear. The germline CDR1 and CDR2 sequences are MDHEN and SYDVKM. The CDR3 runs 16 residues. Trimming took 2 bases from V and 1 from J, leaving 14 bases between them. This CDR3 is CASSLGHSFPNTEAFF. The CDR3, as DNA: TGTGCCAGCAGTTTAGGTCACTCCTTCCCGAACACTGAAGCTTTCTTT. Complete variable domain (other parts from reference TRBV28 and TRBJ1-1): DVKVTQSSRYLVKRTGEKVFLECVQDMDHENMFWYRQDPGLGLRLIYFSYDVKMKEKGDIPEGYSVSREKKERFSLILESASTNQTSMYLCASSLGHSFPNTEAFFGQGTRLTVV.

This chain connects TRBV5-1 to TRBJ1-2; D gene unclear. Germline CDR1 and CDR2: SGHRS and YFSETQ. The CDR3 extends over 13 amino acids. Deletions cut 4 bases from V and 0 bases from J, with 7 bases between. As DNA, the CDR3 is TGCGCCAGCAGCATCCTCCCTAACTATGGCTACACCTTC. This gives the protein CASSILPNYGYTF.

This sequence joins TRBV6-1 and TRBJ1-5; maybe TRBD1 (5 bases). The CDR3 has 15 residues. Trimming stripped 6 bases from V and 0 bases from J, with 12 bases between. Germline-derived CDR1 and CDR2 are MNHNS and SASEGT. The CDR3: CASRIGGGSNQPQHF. The CDR3 DNA sequence: TGTGCCAGCAGAATTGGGGGAGGTAGCAATCAGCCCCAGCATTTT.

The rearrangement uses TRBV4-1 and TRBJ1-1, with D unclear. Trimming took 1 base from V and 1 from J, leaving 7 bases between them. CDR3 length: 14 residues. Germline V gives CDR1 MGHRA, CDR2 YSYEKL. CDR3 sequence: CASSQVPSNTEAFF. CDR3 in DNA: TGCGCCAGCAGCCAAGTTCCCTCGAACACTGAAGCTTTCTTT.

The CDR3 sequence: CASSPGRQVDTEAFF. CDR3 DNA: TGTGCCAGCAGCCCCGGCCGACAGGTTGACACTGAAGCTTTCTTT. The rearrangement uses TRBV11-2 and TRBJ1-1, with D possibly being TRBD1 (6 bases). The CDR3 has 15 residues. Germline CDR1 reads SGHAT; CDR2 reads FQNNGV. Deletions cut 5 bases from V and 3 bases from J, with 16 bases between.

This chain connects TRBV28 to TRBJ1-5; no definite D call. Germline CDR1 reads MDHEN; CDR2 reads SYDVKM. Trimming removed 4 bases at V and 3 bases at J, with 10 bases between. The CDR3 covers 14 residues. CDR3 in DNA: TGTGCCAGCAGTTCCCCCCCGTCCAATCAGCCCCAGCATTTT. Translation: CASSSPPSNQPQHF. The full variable domain, its missing parts supplied by reference TRBV28 and TRBJ1-5, is DVKVTQSSRYLVKRTGEKVFLECVQDMDHENMFWYRQDPGLGLRLIYFSYDVKMKEKGDIPEGYSVSREKKERFSLILESASTNQTSMYLCASSSPPSNQPQHFGDGTRLSIL.

V usage is TRBV5-1 and J usage is TRBJ1-1; 8 bases fit TRBD1. CDR3 length: 15 residues. Trimming at V came to 3 bases and at J to 1 base, leaving 5 bases not matched to a gene. CDR1 is SGHRS, CDR2 YFSETQ, per germline. The chain's CDR3 is CASSSLQGGNTEAFF. CDR3 bases: TGCGCCAGCAGCTCCCTACAGGGGGGGAACACTGAAGCTTTCTTT.

CDR3 sequence: CASSRRTGTDTQYF. Here the CDR3 DNA reads TGCGCCAGCAGCCGCAGGACAGGGACAGATACGCAGTATTTT. The chain uses TRBV4-3 and TRBJ2-3; 8 bases map to TRBD1. J lost 3 bases, V lost 4 bases, and 3 bases had no gene match. CDR1 and CDR2 (germline): LGHNA, YSLEER. The CDR3 runs 14 residues.

The chain employs TRBV6-5 and TRBJ1-5; tentatively, D is TRBD1 (5 bases). In germline, CDR1 is MNHEY, CDR2 SVGAGI. CDR3 length: 14 residues. Trimming took off 2 bases at V and 6 bases at J, with 11 bases between the two ends. The CDR3 spells CASSYTRASQPQHF. The CDR3 nucleotides are TGTGCCAGCAGTTACACCAGGGCTAGTCAGCCCCAGCATTTT.

The chain is built from TRBV28 and TRBJ1-2; unclear D gene. The germline gives CDR1 MDHEN, CDR2 SYDVKM. The germline V and J ends were trimmed by 1 base and 6 bases, with 15 bases remaining between them. The CDR3 length is 15 residues. CDR3 in DNA: TGTGCCAGCAGTTTATCGTTTAGAGGGATTAATGGCTACACCTTC. Its translation: CASSLSFRGINGYTF.

CDR3: CASSPMGLAGGIEYEQYF. CDR3 bases: TGTGCCAGCAGCCCCATGGGGCTAGCGGGAGGAATCGAATACGAGCAGTACTTC. This chain joins TRBV7-3 and TRBJ2-7; 11 bases are a match to TRBD2. The length of the CDR3 is 18 residues. J was trimmed by 4 bases and V by 5 bases; bases with no gene match: 16. Germline CDR1 SGHTA, CDR2 FQGTGA. The entire variable domain, with the rest obtained from reference TRBV7-3 and TRBJ2-7, is as follows: GAGVSQTPSNKVTEKGKYVELRCDPISGHTALYWYRQSLGQGPEFLIYFQGTGAADDSGLPNDRFFAVRPEGSVSTLKIQRTERGDSAVYLCASSPMGLAGGIEYEQYFGPGTRLTVT.